This T cell receptor beta chain is drawn from a study of blood T cell repertoires in COVID-19. The ends were cut back, 1 base at V and 0 bases at J, with 10 bases in the middle. This CDR3 region has 16 residues. Germline CDR1 is SGHTA and CDR2 is FQGNSA. The assay was immunoSEQ multiplex PCR, and TCRdb's table has in-frame clones only and misses some. The sample holds hundreds of thousands of clones, 86% seen once. The gene calls are TRBV7-2 and TRBJ1-5; the D is unclear. This TCR was recovered from a woman aged 45-65 years who had recovered from COVID-19. Sequenced input: PBMCs or T cells enriched from blood (not recorded which). The CDR3 coding sequence is TGTGCCAGCAGCTTAGGTAGTCCTTATAGCAATCAGCCCCAGCATTTT. It codes for CASSLGSPYSNQPQHF. The full variable domain, rest sourced from reference TRBV7-2 and TRBJ1-5, is GAGVSQSPSNKVTEKGKDVELRCDPISGHTALYWYRQSLGQGLEFLIYFQGNSAPDKSGLPSDRFSAERTGGSVSTLTIQRTQQEDSAVYLCASSLGSPYSNQPQHFGDGTRLSIL.